The clone carrying this T cell receptor beta chain was detected many times. The target antigen is unknown. V was pared by 6 bases and J by 1 base, with 9 bases between. The CDR3 runs to 13 residues. This sample is drawn from a study of blood T cells in healthy people across ages. Study-wide context: About one barcoded beta molecule was captured per two T cells (by template switching). General study points: Roughly linear declines in TCR beta diversity per million T cells occurred with age. Estimates of total diversity, which came from one million sequenced T cells, were considered to be underestimates. A conclusive naive versus antigen-experienced comparison was prevented by the unsorted PBMCs.

It was with a sample-barcoded 5' primer and a J-beta primer mix that a second PCR of roughly 7 to 12 cycles was run. Each CDR3 protein is one row after TCRdb ran MiXCR on the 5' RACE reads. The sample lists 1,500,000 or so distinct CDR3 sequences, about 45% occurring once. The chain joins TRBV12-3 or TRBV12-4 to TRBJ1-1; no definite D call. This clonotype was obtained from a woman younger than 30 in good health. Sequenced material: blood. CDR3 in DNA: TGTGCCAGCAGCTTAAAAGGGAACACTGAAGCTTTCTTT. It yields the protein CASSLKGNTEAFF.